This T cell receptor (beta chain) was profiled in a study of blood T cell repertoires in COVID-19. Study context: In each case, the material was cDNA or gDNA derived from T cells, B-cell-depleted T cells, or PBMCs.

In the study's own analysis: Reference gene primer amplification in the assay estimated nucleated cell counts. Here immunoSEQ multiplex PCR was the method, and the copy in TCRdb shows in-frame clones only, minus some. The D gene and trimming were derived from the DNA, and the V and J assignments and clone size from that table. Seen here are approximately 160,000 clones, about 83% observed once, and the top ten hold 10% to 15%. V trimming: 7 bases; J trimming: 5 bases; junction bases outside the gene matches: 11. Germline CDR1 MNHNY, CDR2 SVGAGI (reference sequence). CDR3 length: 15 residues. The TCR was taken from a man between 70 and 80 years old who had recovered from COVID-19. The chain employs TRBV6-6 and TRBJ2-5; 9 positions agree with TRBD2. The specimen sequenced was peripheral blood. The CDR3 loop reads CASTPGGRGDETQYF. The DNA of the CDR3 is TGTGCCAGCACCCCTGGCGGGAGGGGTGATGAGACCCAGTACTTC.